This TCR beta chain comes out of a study of blood T cell repertoires in COVID-19 (dated by TCRdb to 2018 to 2020). Study-level background: Collaborator samples came from the United States, Italy and Spain and covered acute and convalescent phases of COVID-19. The repertoires were released in a freely available public database intended as a resource for research on the immune response to SARS-CoV-2. Sample metadata almost always included a de-identified subject ID, COVID-19 status, age in years and sex. The dataset comprised deeply sampled blood TCRbeta repertoires from subjects exposed to, actively infected with, or recovered from COVID-19. Where available, HLA class I and class II types were obtained from metadata supplied by the sample provider rather than from assay-based typing. The material from the prospective study consisted of cDNA or gDNA derived from T cells, B-cell-depleted T cells, or PBMCs. The samples were drawn from two sources: the first 160 participants of the ongoing ImmuneRACE study, and 1,000 to 1,500 subjects contributed by 6 global collaborators.

Points the paper makes about the study in general: The quantity of clinical and demographic metadata differed by source and by participant and was supplied without curation.

Whole blood was collected in K2EDTA tubes by collaborating institutions according to the institutions' own protocols. For TCRbeta analysis, collaborator samples were shipped as frozen whole blood, as isolated PBMCs, or as DNA extracted from either sample type. For this clone: Which antigen it targets is not known. No base quality values were provided; no much bigger clone lies one nucleotide off.

TCRbeta CDR3 regions were amplified from genomic DNA by means of the immunoSEQ Assay, a bias-controlled multiplex PCR. In the original analysis: Within the assay, amplification of reference gene primers was used to estimate how many nucleated cells each sample contained. To quantify the absolute abundance of each unique TCRbeta CDR3 rearrangement, sequence reads were collapsed and filtered. For each sample, productive Simpson clonality was calculated by taking the square root of Simpson's diversity index across productive rearrangements. TCRdb's version of the immuneACCESS table is confined to in-frame rearrangements and falls short of the full clone set. An unresolved V gene accounts for under half of the shortfall where checked; the remainder is of unknown origin. The V and J calls and the clone size are those of that table, but D and trimming were determined from the DNA. In all, the sample holds roughly 230,000 clones, and 83% of those were seen once. Together, the top ten hold roughly 7.8% of the sample.

CDR1 and CDR2 are drawn from the germline V gene (reference sequence): MNHEY, SMNVEV. Trimming removed 5 bases from V and 1 base from J, leaving 8 bases between the germline ends. The CDR3, from cysteine to phenylalanine, totals 13 residues. Only the CDR3 part of the read is kept: 39 bases, read in frame from the first base. The V and J genes are TRBV27 and TRBJ2-5; 5 matching bases give a weak D call of TRBD1. The specimen sequenced was peripheral blood. This TCR was sampled from a man in his forties with active or convalescent COVID-19. This receptor has the CDR3 CASSGQFQETQYF. The DNA reads as follows: TGTGCCAGCAGTGGACAATTCCAAGAGACCCAGTACTTC.